This T cell receptor (beta chain) was profiled in a study of long-term antiretroviral therapy in people with HIV. Whole-study context: Collection dates of the earliest samples fall about a decade before the 2015 immediate-ART recommendation.

General study results and limits: Narrower CDR3 length ranges marked HIV repertoires relative to controls.

Sequencing used immunoSEQ v3.0 at survey level. Assay: immunoSEQ multiplex PCR; the TCRdb copy retains only in-frame clones and omits some. This table holds 20,000 to 25,000 clones, around 84% found once. Note on this clone: Its antigen remains unknown.

The CDR3 length is 14 residues. Germline CDR1 and CDR2: SGHTA and FQGNSA. The junction had 10 bases not matched to a gene; V was cut back by 5 bases and J by 10 bases. Material: unsorted PBMCs, obtained 1.3 years after starting antiretroviral therapy. This clonotype was sampled from a man aged 55 to 70 with HIV. The chain joins TRBV7-2 to TRBJ2-1; 8 nucleotides line up with TRBD2. This CDR3 reads CASSGSTGTREQFF. As DNA, the CDR3 is TGTGCCAGCAGCGGGAGCACCGGGACTAGAGAGCAGTTCTTC.